This passage covers 30 T cell receptor beta chains from one sample sequenced in a study of shared clonotypes between healthy human individuals. TCRdb's copy holds only in-frame clones and misses some; the assay was immunoSEQ multiplex PCR. The table records around 690,000 clones, roughly 91% of them present only once. Sequenced sample: memory CD8+ T cells from PBMCs. The subset was: CD45RO+ cells pooled with CCR7-negative TemRA cells. Receptors were obtained from a man younger than 35 in good health. Some clones in this sample may be carry-over from other donors' samples.

The V call is TRBV6-5, the J call TRBJ2-7; no reliable D call. Trimming took off 0 bases at V and 6 bases at J, with 6 bases between the two ends. The CDR3 is 12 residues long. Germline values: CDR1 MNHEY, CDR2 SVGAGI. The CDR3 DNA sequence: TGTGCCAGCAGTTACTCGATGGGCGAGCAGTACTTC. Translation: CASSYSMGEQYF.

This rearrangement joins TRBV7-9 to TRBJ2-7; no reliable D call. CDR1 and CDR2 from the germline V gene are SEHNR and FQNEAQ (reference sequence). This CDR3 spans 12 amino acids. Trimming shortened V by 2 bases and J by 6 bases, and 8 bases separated the two germline ends. CDR3 loop: CASSLSVAEQYF. CDR3 in DNA: TGTGCCAGCAGCTTAAGCGTAGCCGAGCAGTACTTC.

This sequence joins TRBV4-1 and TRBJ1-2; no reliable D call. There are 14 residues in the CDR3. V lost 2 bases and J 8 bases, leaving 15 bases between the germline ends. CDR1 and CDR2 from the germline V gene are MGHRA and YSYEKL. This CDR3 reads CASSQLTSSKGYTF. DNA for the CDR3: TGCGCCAGCAGCCAACTAACATCATCGAAGGGCTACACCTTC.

This clone has a single count. The CDR3 coding sequence is TGCAGCGTGGCCCAGGGCGGGGAGCTGTTTTTT. Amino acid sequence: CSVAQGGELFF. The chain carries TRBV29-1 and TRBJ2-2; D may be TRBD1 (5 bases). The germline CDR1 and CDR2 sequences are SQVTM and ANQGSEA. V lost 6 bases, J lost 7 bases, and 9 bases lay in between. The CDR3 spans 11 residues.

This clone occurred a few times. V gene TRBV11-2 combines with J gene TRBJ1-1, with 8 bases identical to TRBD1. With 1 base clipped from V and 8 bases from J, the junction kept 12 bases outside the gene matches. CDR3 length: 16 residues. In germline, CDR1 is SGHAT, CDR2 FQNNGV. The CDR3 reads CASSLGGTGAGWEAFF. The DNA for the CDR3 is TGTGCCAGCAGCTTAGGCGGGACAGGCGCCGGCTGGGAAGCTTTCTTT.

The chain couples TRBV23-1 to TRBJ2-5; 14 bases are shared with TRBD2. TRBV23-1 has ORF status, its function being uncertain. The V gene end was trimmed by 9 bases and the J gene end by 4 bases; junction bases not matched to a gene: 19. The CDR3 is 19 residues long. The CDR3 nucleotides are TGCGCCAGTCCTCGGGACATAGGGACTAGCGGGAGTCCTGCAGAGACCCAGTACTTC. Protein product: CASPRDIGTSGSPAETQYF.

The table lists this clone with a count of one. The chain links TRBV28 to TRBJ2-7; 9 bases are a match to TRBD1. This CDR3 spans 17 amino acids. Looked up from germline, CDR1 is MDHEN and CDR2 is SYDVKM. Germline trimming cut 2 bases from V and 1 base from J; bases unmatched to any gene: 9. The CDR3 reads CASSLLYRDRVSYEQYF. Here the CDR3 DNA reads TGTGCCAGCAGTTTACTGTACCGGGACAGGGTATCCTACGAGCAGTACTTC.

This clone was observed once. The rearrangement joins TRBV5-1 to TRBJ2-7; 7 bases are shared with TRBD2. Trimming cost V 2 bases and J 3 bases; bases outside gene matches: 8. CDR1 SGHRS and CDR2 YFSETQ come from the germline V gene. CDR3 size: 15 residues. DNA for the CDR3: TGCGCCAGCAGCTTAGCCAGCGGGATCATCTACGAGCAGTACTTC. As protein: CASSLASGIIYEQYF.

The genes are TRBV15 and TRBJ2-7; possibly TRBD1 for D (6 bases). Trimming left V 3 bases short and J 1 base short, with 10 bases between. This CDR3 has 14 amino acids. In germline, CDR1 is LNHNV, CDR2 YYDKDF (reference sequence). The chain's CDR3 is CATSSPGTSYEQYF. In DNA, the CDR3 is TGTGCCACCAGCAGCCCCGGGACATCCTACGAGCAGTACTTC.

The chain uses TRBV28 and TRBJ2-1; D uncertain. The CDR3 has 16 amino acids. Trimming stripped 2 bases from V and 0 bases from J, with 11 bases between. CDR1 and CDR2 (germline): MDHEN, SYDVKM. The CDR3 sequence: CASSLLALSSYNEQFF. The CDR3 nucleotides are TGTGCCAGCAGTTTACTGGCTCTGAGCTCCTACAATGAGCAGTTCTTC.

CDR3: CATSRSGTHYYNEQFF. CDR3 nucleotides: TGTGCCACCAGCAGGTCCGGGACGCACTACTACAATGAGCAGTTCTTC. The V and J genes are TRBV15 and TRBJ2-1; D might be TRBD1 or TRBD2, each matching 5 bases. V was shortened by 3 bases and J by 3 bases, with 15 bases between the two germline ends. CDR3 length equals 16 residues. Germline V gene data show CDR1 as LNHNV and CDR2 as YYDKDF (reference sequence).

There are a few counts of this clone. The chain uses TRBV5-1 and TRBJ1-4; D might be TRBD1 (5 bases). This CDR3 comprises 15 residues. Per germline, CDR1 SGHRS and CDR2 YFSETQ. Trimming took 2 bases from V and 2 from J, leaving 10 bases between them. The CDR3 nucleotides are TGCGCCAGCAGCTTAAGGGACGCGACTAATGAAAAACTGTTTTTT. Protein product: CASSLRDATNEKLFF. The full variable domain, rest sourced from reference TRBV5-1 and TRBJ1-4, is KAGVTQTPRYLIKTRGQQVTLSCSPISGHRSVSWYQQTPGQGLQFLFEYFSETQRNKGNFPGRFSGRQFSNSRSEMNVSTLELGDSALYLCASSLRDATNEKLFFGSGTQLSVL.

CDR3 loop: CASSLTGTEGNEQFF. CDR3 nucleotides: TGTGCCAGCTCCTTAACTGGGACAGAAGGCAATGAGCAGTTCTTC. The J gene is TRBJ2-1, the V gene TRBV7-9; TRBD1 matches 7 bases. CDR1 is SEHNR and CDR2 is FQNEAQ in the germline V gene (reference sequence). The CDR3 covers 15 residues. Trimming took 8 bases from V and 6 from J; bases not matched to a gene: 13.

With regard to this clone: Other DNA sequences in this specimen translate into the identical CDR3. V is TRBV27 and J is TRBJ2-7; D gene ambiguous. Germline-derived CDR1 and CDR2 are MNHEY and SMNVEV (reference sequence). The CDR3 sequence is 13 residues long. Trimming removed 3 bases at V and 0 bases at J, with 6 bases between. The CDR3 region is CASSFSSSYEQYF. CDR3 in DNA: TGTGCCAGCAGTTTCTCTAGCTCCTACGAGCAGTACTTC.

This clone has at least ten counts. The gene calls are TRBV6-5 and TRBJ2-1, with 8 bases that match TRBD2. The J segment lost 6 bases and the V segment lost 4 bases, leaving 2 bases of the junction unmatched. Germline V gene sequence: CDR1 MNHEY, CDR2 SVGAGI. This CDR3 is 13 amino acids long. The CDR3 reads CASSSSGPNEQFF. The CDR3 bases are TGTGCCAGCAGTTCTAGCGGGCCCAATGAGCAGTTCTTC.

The chain couples TRBV7-3 to TRBJ2-7; D call uncertain. Germline V gives CDR1 SGHTA, CDR2 FQGTGA. CDR3 length: 14 amino acids. Trimming took 5 bases from V and 4 from J, leaving 15 bases between them. The CDR3 spells CASSPQAWPYEQYF. The CDR3 DNA sequence: TGTGCCAGCAGCCCCCAGGCCTGGCCTTACGAGCAGTACTTC.

The rearrangement uses TRBV28 and TRBJ1-5; no clear D gene. The germline CDR1 and CDR2 sequences are MDHEN and SYDVKM. V lost 5 bases, J lost 2 bases, and 13 bases lay in between. This CDR3 comprises 15 residues. CDR3 amino acids: CASSLRPLGNQPQHF. The CDR3 DNA reads as TGTGCCAGCAGTCTCCGACCGTTGGGCAATCAGCCCCAGCATTTT.

This chain joins TRBV6-5 and TRBJ2-7; the D gene is possibly TRBD1 (5 bases). Germline V gene lookup returns CDR1 MNHEY and CDR2 SVGAGI. The CDR3 runs 15 residues. Trimming left V 0 bases short and J 0 bases short, with 9 bases between. The CDR3 nucleotides are TGTGCCAGCAGTTACTCGAAGGGGATCTCCTACGAGCAGTACTTC. This gives the protein CASSYSKGISYEQYF.

This clone has just one count. The rearrangement links TRBV5-4 to TRBJ2-7; 7 positions match TRBD2. The CDR3 length is 15 residues. Germline trimming cut 4 bases from V and 0 bases from J; bases unmatched to any gene: 7. Germline CDR1 is SGHNT and CDR2 is YYREEE (reference sequence). The CDR3 sequence is CASSPDPGGSYEQYF. The DNA of the CDR3 is TGTGCCAGCAGCCCGGACCCGGGAGGCTCCTACGAGCAGTACTTC.

The CDR3 bases are TGTGCCAGCAGCGTATGGTATAGCTCCTACAATGAGCAGTTCTTC. It specifies CASSVWYSSYNEQFF. The chain uses TRBV9 and TRBJ2-1, with D uncertain. V shed 1 base and J shed 0 bases, with 8 bases lying between them. In germline, CDR1 is SGDLS, CDR2 YYNGEE. CDR3 length: 15 residues.

This chain connects TRBV29-1 to TRBJ1-1; D gene uncertain. The CDR3 has 13 residues. V lost 6 bases and J 4 bases, leaving 15 bases between the germline ends. Per the germline V gene, CDR1 is SQVTM and CDR2 is ANQGSEA. This CDR3 is CSVLTIGGTEAFF. The CDR3 DNA is TGCAGCGTCCTGACAATTGGCGGCACTGAAGCTTTCTTT.

This chain joins TRBV6-1 and TRBJ2-7; 8 nucleotides match TRBD1. The CDR3 has 14 amino acids. Germline trimming cut 3 bases from V and 3 bases from J; bases unmatched to any gene: 4. Per germline, CDR1 MNHNS and CDR2 SASEGT. The CDR3 protein is CASSDGQGYYEQYF. The CDR3 bases are TGTGCCAGCAGTGATGGACAGGGCTACTACGAGCAGTACTTC.

This clone appeared many times. This chain uses TRBV7-6 with TRBJ1-2; 7 bases match TRBD1. The CDR3 covers 15 residues. Germline CDR1 is SGHVS and CDR2 is FNYEAQ. Trimming removed 1 base from V and 0 bases from J; junction bases left unmatched: 2. The CDR3 sequence: CASSLGDSTNYGYTF. Written as DNA, the CDR3 is TGTGCCAGCAGCTTAGGGGACAGTACTAACTATGGCTACACCTTC.

This chain uses TRBV9 with TRBJ2-7; D unresolved. The V end was cut by 3 bases, the J end by 3 bases, with 4 bases between. The CDR3 contains 11 residues. From germline, CDR1 is SGDLS and CDR2 YYNGEE. CDR3 sequence reads: CASSDLYEQYF. CDR3 bases: TGTGCCAGCAGCGATCTCTACGAGCAGTACTTC.

This chain connects TRBV27 to TRBJ2-7, with 7 bases lining up with TRBD1. The CDR3 length is 13 residues. The ends lost 7 bases at V and 3 bases at J; junction bases unmatched: 6. CDR1 is MNHEY, CDR2 SMNVEV, per germline (reference sequence). The CDR3 region is CASTSRDSYEQYF. In DNA form, the CDR3 reads TGTGCCAGCACCTCCCGGGACAGCTACGAGCAGTACTTC.

The chain has TRBV13 and TRBJ2-7; D possibly corresponds to TRBD2 (5 bases). This CDR3 has 13 residues. CDR1 PRHDT and CDR2 FYEKMQ come from the germline V gene (reference sequence). The V gene lost 0 bases and the J gene lost 4 bases, with 7 bases spanning the gap. Here the CDR3 DNA reads TGTGCCAGCAGCTTAGGGAGGGCGTACGAGCAGTACTTC. Its translation: CASSLGRAYEQYF.

The chain's CDR3 is CASVPGYNEQFF. DNA of the CDR3: TGTGCCAGCGTGCCGGGGTACAATGAGCAGTTCTTC. The chain couples TRBV2 to TRBJ2-1; D perhaps matches TRBD2 (5 bases). From germline, CDR1 is SNHLY and CDR2 FYNNEI. CDR3 size: 12 residues. V was shortened by 8 bases and J by 4 bases, with 9 bases between the two germline ends.

The V gene is TRBV11-3, the J gene TRBJ2-7, with 7 bases fitting TRBD2. The germline CDR1 and CDR2 sequences are SGHNT and YENEEA. The CDR3 loop spans 16 amino acids. V trimming: 2 bases; J trimming: 2 bases; junction bases outside the gene matches: 9. The CDR3 DNA sequence: TGTGCCAGCAGCTTAAAATCCAGCGGGACCCCCTACGAGCAGTACTTC. It translates to CASSLKSSGTPYEQYF.

This chain joins TRBV7-2 and TRBJ2-7; D perhaps matches TRBD1 (5 bases). In germline, CDR1 is SGHTA, CDR2 FQGNSA. Between the trimmed V and J ends, which lost 4 bases and 2 bases, there was a span of 12 bases. The CDR3 is 14 amino acids. In DNA, the CDR3 is TGTGCCAGCAGCTCCCGGGCGGACACCTACGAGCAGTACTTC. Translating it yields CASSSRADTYEQYF.

The chain joins TRBV13 to TRBJ1-2, with D possibly TRBD1 on 6 matching bases. The length of the CDR3 is 18 residues. With 0 bases removed from V and 6 bases from J, the gap between germline ends came to 23 bases. Germline V gene sequence: CDR1 PRHDT, CDR2 FYEKMQ (reference sequence). DNA of the CDR3: TGTGCCAGCAGCTTAGGCCTAATGTCCCGTGGGACAAACCATGGCTACACCTTC. Its protein is CASSLGLMSRGTNHGYTF. Based on the CDR3 plus reference TRBV13 and TRBJ1-2, the full variable domain is AAGVIQSPRHLIKEKRETATLKCYPIPRHDTVYWYQQGPGQDPQFLISFYEKMQSDKGSIPDRFSAQQFSDYHSELNMSSLELGDSALYFCASSLGLMSRGTNHGYTFGSGTRLTVV.